This T cell receptor beta chain emerged from a study of blood T cell repertoires in COVID-19. Study context: Sources were T cells, B-cell-depleted T cells, or PBMCs; the material itself was cDNA or gDNA.

Authors' analysis steps: Estimated nucleated cell counts came from reference gene primer amplification. Assay used: immunoSEQ multiplex PCR; TCRdb lists only in-frame clones, some missing. The DNA was the basis for D and trimming; V, J and clone size are from that table. This table has 95,000 to 110,000 clones, around four fifths appearing once. Trimming cost V 6 bases and J 8 bases, with 11 bases left between them. CDR3 size: 12 residues. The sequencing input was peripheral blood. The receptor was isolated from a man between 60 and 70 years old with acute or convalescent COVID-19. This rearrangement joins TRBV12-3 or TRBV12-4 to TRBJ2-1, with a tentative D call TRBD1 (6 bases). CDR3 residues: CASSITGYEQFF. As DNA, the CDR3 is TGTGCCAGCAGCATTACAGGGTATGAGCAGTTCTTC.